The 30 T cell receptor beta chains in this list originate from one sample, sequenced in a study of blood T cell repertoires in COVID-19. The data were produced by immunoSEQ multiplex PCR, yet TCRdb's version contains in-frame clones alone and is incomplete. Here the sample spans approximately 150,000 clones, roughly four fifths being singletons. The sample was PBMCs or T cells enriched from blood (not recorded which). The receptors were sampled from a man in his forties or fifties with acute COVID-19.

The chain has TRBV5-1 and TRBJ1-2; TRBD1 matches 7 bases. Germline CDR1 SGHRS, CDR2 YFSETQ. CDR3 length: 12 residues. V shed 4 bases and J 6 bases; nucleotides not matched to a gene: 3. CDR3 region: CASSPDRDGYTF. CDR3 nucleotide sequence: TGCGCCAGCAGCCCAGACAGGGATGGCTACACCTTC.

The V and J genes are TRBV2 and TRBJ1-2; 9 nucleotides align to TRBD1. The germline gives CDR1 SNHLY, CDR2 FYNNEI. The CDR3 has 12 residues. V dropped 7 bases and J dropped 7; count of bases not matched to a gene: 4. This chain's CDR3 is CASNWDRAGYTF. The CDR3, as DNA: TGTGCCAGCAATTGGGACAGGGCTGGCTACACCTTC. Based on the CDR3 plus reference TRBV2 and TRBJ1-2, the full variable domain is EPEVTQTPSHQVTQMGQEVILRCVPISNHLYFYWYRQILGQKVEFLVSFYNNEISEKSEIFDDQFSVERPDGSNFTLKIRSTKLEDSAMYFCASNWDRAGYTFGSGTRLTVV.

The genes are TRBV5-1 and TRBJ2-2, with 8 bases aligning to TRBD1. V lost 4 bases and J lost 4; bases outside the gene matches: 3. This CDR3 has 14 residues. Germline CDR1 SGHRS, CDR2 YFSETQ. As DNA, the CDR3 is TGCGCCAGCAGCGTTACAGGGGGCACCGGGGAGCTGTTTTTT. This codes for CASSVTGGTGELFF.

This rearrangement joins TRBV7-9 to TRBJ1-2; a possible D gene is TRBD1 (5 bases). CDR3 length: 14 residues. In germline, CDR1 is SEHNR, CDR2 FQNEAQ (reference sequence). Trimming took off 2 bases at V and 5 bases at J, with 12 bases between the two ends. The CDR3 region is CASSLPGLGYGYTF. The CDR3 coding sequence is TGTGCCAGCAGCTTACCAGGGTTAGGGTATGGCTACACCTTC.

The gene calls are TRBV6-6 and TRBJ1-3; D not certain. The V end was cut by 6 bases, the J end by 9 bases, with 12 bases between. The CDR3 consists of 12 residues. The germline gives CDR1 MNHNY, CDR2 SVGAGI (reference sequence). Written as DNA, the CDR3 is TGTGCCAGCAGCCTTTCCGGAGGCACCATATATTTT. Translated: CASSLSGGTIYF.

This clone appeared once. The chain carries TRBV27 and TRBJ1-2, with D possibly TRBD1 on 5 matching bases. V was pared by 6 bases and J by 4 bases, with 12 bases between. The CDR3 has 13 amino acids. Germline CDR1 is MNHEY and CDR2 is SMNVEV (reference sequence). The CDR3 bases are TGTGCCAGCAGCGATCAGGGTCTCTATGGCTACACCTTC. Protein sequence: CASSDQGLYGYTF.

The V gene is TRBV5-8, the J gene TRBJ1-2; D perhaps matches TRBD1 (5 bases). The CDR3 loop spans 14 amino acids. Germline CDR1 is SGHTS and CDR2 is YDEGEE. Trimming shortened V by 4 bases and J by 2 bases, and 12 bases separated the two germline ends. CDR3 sequence (DNA): TGTGCCAGCAGCCCCCAAGGGGCCAACTATGGCTACACCTTC. This sequence encodes CASSPQGANYGYTF.

This chain joins TRBV28 and TRBJ1-4; possibly TRBD1 for D (6 bases). V was cut by 5 bases and J by 5 bases, with 9 bases left in between. CDR3 length: 13 amino acids. CDR1 is MDHEN and CDR2 is SYDVKM in the germline V gene. The CDR3: CASSTGLNEKLFF. CDR3 coding DNA: TGTGCCAGCAGTACAGGGCTCAATGAAAAACTGTTTTTT.

The chain employs TRBV24-1 and TRBJ1-2; D remains unclear. Deletions cut 3 bases from V and 3 bases from J, with 10 bases between. This CDR3 region has 14 residues. Germline CDR1 and CDR2: KGHDR and SFDVKD. The CDR3 loop reads CATSDPRHHYGYTF. Written as DNA, the CDR3 is TGTGCCACCAGTGATCCTAGGCATCACTATGGCTACACCTTC.

With regard to this clone: The same CDR3 can be traced to other DNA sequences in this sample. The gene calls are TRBV18 and TRBJ1-1; D gene uncertain. Trimming took off 2 bases at V and 1 base at J, with 5 bases between the two ends. Germline lookup yields CDR1 KGHSH and CDR2 LQKENI. The CDR3 runs 13 residues. CDR3 sequence (DNA): TGTGCCAGCTCACCAGGCCAGAACACTGAAGCTTTCTTT. This translates into CASSPGQNTEAFF.

This chain connects TRBV28 to TRBJ2-5; possibly TRBD2 for D (5 bases). The CDR3 spans 14 residues. Germline CDR1 reads MDHEN; CDR2 reads SYDVKM. The germline V and J ends were trimmed by 5 bases and 5 bases, with 15 bases remaining between them. CDR3 loop: CASSPSSGFETQYF. Here the CDR3 DNA reads TGTGCCAGCAGTCCCTCTTCGGGGTTCGAGACCCAGTACTTC. The full variable domain, with the rest looked up from reference TRBV28 and TRBJ2-5, is DVKVTQSSRYLVKRTGEKVFLECVQDMDHENMFWYRQDPGLGLRLIYFSYDVKMKEKGDIPEGYSVSREKKERFSLILESASTNQTSMYLCASSPSSGFETQYFGPGTRLLVL.

The genes are TRBV7-9 and TRBJ2-7; possible D gene TRBD2, 6 bases. From germline, CDR1 is SEHNR and CDR2 FQNEAQ (reference sequence). Between the trimmed V and J ends, which lost 5 bases and 2 bases, there was a span of 19 bases. This CDR3 has 16 residues. CDR3 loop: CASSPTTGTGAYEQYF. The CDR3 DNA reads TGTGCCAGCAGCCCGACCACCGGGACTGGAGCCTACGAGCAGTACTTC.

The chain is built from TRBV5-4 and TRBJ1-3; D is undetermined. The V and J ends lost 4 bases and 4 bases respectively, with 12 bases between them. The germline gives CDR1 SGHNT, CDR2 YYREEE (reference sequence). The CDR3 extends over 14 amino acids. CDR3 protein: CASSLGREGNTIYF. The DNA for the CDR3 is TGTGCCAGCAGCCTGGGGAGGGAAGGAAACACCATATATTTT.

This chain connects TRBV4-2 to TRBJ1-6, with TRBD1 matching over 12 bases. CDR1 is LGHNA and CDR2 is YNFKEQ in the germline V gene. The CDR3 runs 16 residues. V was clipped by 0 bases and J by 8 bases; unmatched bases: 2. The chain's CDR3 is CASSQEGTGGHSPLHF. The CDR3 DNA is TGTGCCAGCAGCCAAGAGGGGACAGGGGGCCATTCACCCCTCCACTTT.

The chain combines TRBV11-3 with TRBJ1-6; 8 nucleotides agree with TRBD1. Germline V gives CDR1 SGHNT, CDR2 YENEEA. V lost 9 bases and J lost 9; bases outside the gene matches: 10. The CDR3 covers 14 residues. CDR3 sequence reads: CASRGQGRSSPLHF. CDR3 bases: TGTGCCAGTCGCGGACAGGGAAGAAGTTCACCCCTCCACTTT. Combining the CDR3 with reference TRBV11-3 and TRBJ1-6 gives the whole variable domain EAGVVQSPRYKIIEKKQPVAFWCNPISGHNTLYWYLQNLGQGPELLIRYENEEAVDDSQLPKDRFSAERLKGVDSTLKIQPAELGDSAVYLCASRGQGRSSPLHFGNGTRLTVT.

This chain connects TRBV24-1 to TRBJ1-2; D perhaps matches TRBD1 (6 bases). This CDR3 is 14 amino acids long. Trimming removed 2 bases at V and 2 bases at J, with 8 bases between. Germline values: CDR1 KGHDR, CDR2 SFDVKD. CDR3 sequence: CATSDYRVNYGYTF. CDR3 DNA sequence: TGTGCCACCAGTGATTACAGGGTGAACTATGGCTACACCTTC.

This clone has a single count. The chain carries TRBV29-1 and TRBJ2-7, with D perhaps matching TRBD1 (6 bases). This CDR3 region has 13 residues. Trimming stripped 4 bases from V and 3 bases from J, with 13 bases between. Germline V gene sequence: CDR1 SQVTM, CDR2 ANQGSEA. CDR3 sequence reads: CSVAKDSYYEQYF. DNA for the CDR3: TGCAGCGTTGCGAAGGACAGTTACTACGAGCAGTACTTC.

The chain joins TRBV5-1 to TRBJ1-4, with a possible D match to TRBD1 (6 bases). The CDR3 extends over 15 amino acids. Germline V gives CDR1 SGHRS, CDR2 YFSETQ. V lost 4 bases, J lost 7 bases, and 17 bases lay in between. The DNA of the CDR3 is TGCGCCAGCAGCACAGACCCAGGGGAAGGTGAAAAACTGTTTTTT. Its protein product is CASSTDPGEGEKLFF. Combining the CDR3 with reference TRBV5-1 and TRBJ1-4 gives the whole variable domain KAGVTQTPRYLIKTRGQQVTLSCSPISGHRSVSWYQQTPGQGLQFLFEYFSETQRNKGNFPGRFSGRQFSNSRSEMNVSTLELGDSALYLCASSTDPGEGEKLFFGSGTQLSVL.

This clone was found once. The rearrangement links TRBV7-9 to TRBJ2-7; no clear D gene. The germline CDR1 and CDR2 sequences are SEHNR and FQNEAQ (reference sequence). The CDR3 sequence is 12 residues long. The germline V and J ends were trimmed by 1 base and 3 bases, with 4 bases remaining between them. The CDR3 bases are TGTGCCAGCAGCTTAGGAGACTACGAGCAGTACTTC. Translation: CASSLGDYEQYF.

This rearrangement joins TRBV19 to TRBJ1-2; the D is unclear. The CDR3 loop spans 16 amino acids. Germline CDR1 reads LNHDA; CDR2 reads SQIVND (reference sequence). The ends were cut back, 1 base at V and 0 bases at J, with 12 bases in the middle. CDR3 sequence reads: CASSIGLRGANYGYTF. The CDR3 coding sequence is TGTGCCAGTAGTATAGGCCTCCGAGGAGCTAACTATGGCTACACCTTC.

The gene calls are TRBV5-8 and TRBJ2-1; 9 nucleotides agree with TRBD1. This CDR3 is 15 amino acids long. Germline V gene sequence: CDR1 SGHTS, CDR2 YDEGEE. J lost 2 bases, V lost 4 bases, and 4 bases had no gene match. DNA of the CDR3: TGTGCCAGCAGCCCCTGGACAGGGGCCTACAATGAGCAGTTCTTC. As protein: CASSPWTGAYNEQFF.

The CDR3 DNA sequence: TGTGCCAGCAGTACCACGGGGATAATCAACTACGAGCAGTACTTC. This codes for CASSTTGIINYEQYF. This chain links TRBV28 with TRBJ2-7, with D perhaps TRBD2 (5 bases). CDR1 and CDR2 from the germline V gene are MDHEN and SYDVKM. Trimming left V 5 bases short and J 3 bases short, with 17 bases between. The CDR3 sequence is 15 residues long.

This clone was seen just once. This CDR3 is also generated by other DNA sequences in the sample. The rearrangement uses TRBV29-1 and TRBJ2-2; 7 nucleotides align to TRBD1. V lost 6 bases to trimming and J lost 2 bases; unmatched junction nucleotides: 6. The CDR3 totals 14 residues. CDR1 SQVTM and CDR2 ANQGSEA come from the germline V gene. CDR3 coding DNA: TGCAGCGTGGAACGACAGGGAAACACCGGGGAGCTGTTTTTT. Residues: CSVERQGNTGELFF.

The chain employs TRBV5-1 and TRBJ2-7; TRBD1 matches 8 bases. This CDR3 has 15 residues. Trimming removed 3 bases from V and 6 bases from J; junction bases left unmatched: 11. The germline gives CDR1 SGHRS, CDR2 YFSETQ. The CDR3 loop reads CASSSARTGPPEQYF. CDR3 nucleotides: TGCGCCAGCAGCTCAGCTCGGACAGGGCCCCCCGAGCAGTACTTC.

V and J are TRBV11-3 and TRBJ2-2; D perhaps matches TRBD2 (5 bases). The CDR3 length is 15 residues. Deletions cut 1 base from V and 6 bases from J, with 12 bases between. Germline values: CDR1 SGHNT, CDR2 YENEEA. The CDR3 reads CASSLGAGKAGELFF. The DNA for the CDR3 is TGTGCCAGCAGCTTAGGGGCGGGCAAGGCCGGGGAGCTGTTTTTT.

In this sample, this clone turned up once. The CDR3 DNA sequence: TGTGCCAGCAGCTTAAGGCGGGAGATAGGGGAGACCCAGTACTTC. Its protein is CASSLRREIGETQYF. The genes are TRBV7-3 and TRBJ2-5; 7 bases agree with TRBD2. The CDR3 sequence is 15 residues long. Germline V gives CDR1 SGHTA, CDR2 FQGTGA. The J segment lost 5 bases and the V segment lost 1 base, leaving 7 bases of the junction unmatched.

The chain joins TRBV6-5 to TRBJ1-5, with D unclear. V was clipped by 6 bases and J by 4 bases, with 13 bases between them. Germline CDR1 and CDR2: MNHEY and SVGAGI. CDR3 length equals 14 residues. The CDR3 reads CASSVQESNQPQHF. The CDR3 bases are TGTGCCAGCAGCGTGCAGGAATCGAATCAGCCCCAGCATTTT.

In its sample, this clone was seen once. The rearrangement joins TRBV5-1 to TRBJ1-3, with 7 bases identical to TRBD1. This CDR3 region has 14 residues. The V gene end was trimmed by 4 bases and the J gene end by 2 bases; junction bases not matched to a gene: 3. Per germline, CDR1 SGHRS and CDR2 YFSETQ. This chain's CDR3 is CASSPGTAGNTIYF. CDR3 DNA sequence: TGCGCCAGCAGCCCGGGGACAGCTGGAAACACCATATATTTT.

CDR3 residues: CASSSGLSAQYF. The CDR3 DNA is TGTGCCAGCAGCTCGGGACTCTCCGCGCAGTATTTT. The V gene is TRBV7-3, the J gene TRBJ2-3; possible D gene TRBD2, 6 bases. Trimming removed 4 bases from V and 10 bases from J, with 12 bases in between. The CDR3 covers 12 residues. The germline CDR1 and CDR2 sequences are SGHTA and FQGTGA.

Only one count was recorded for this clone. This chain uses TRBV7-6 with TRBJ2-7; possibly TRBD2 for D (6 bases). Germline CDR1 is SGHVS and CDR2 is FNYEAQ. V shed 2 bases and J shed 1 base, with 9 bases lying between them. The CDR3 is made up of 14 amino acids. CDR3 in amino acids: CASSLIADSYEQYF. CDR3 sequence (DNA): TGTGCCAGCAGCTTAATAGCGGATTCCTACGAGCAGTACTTC.